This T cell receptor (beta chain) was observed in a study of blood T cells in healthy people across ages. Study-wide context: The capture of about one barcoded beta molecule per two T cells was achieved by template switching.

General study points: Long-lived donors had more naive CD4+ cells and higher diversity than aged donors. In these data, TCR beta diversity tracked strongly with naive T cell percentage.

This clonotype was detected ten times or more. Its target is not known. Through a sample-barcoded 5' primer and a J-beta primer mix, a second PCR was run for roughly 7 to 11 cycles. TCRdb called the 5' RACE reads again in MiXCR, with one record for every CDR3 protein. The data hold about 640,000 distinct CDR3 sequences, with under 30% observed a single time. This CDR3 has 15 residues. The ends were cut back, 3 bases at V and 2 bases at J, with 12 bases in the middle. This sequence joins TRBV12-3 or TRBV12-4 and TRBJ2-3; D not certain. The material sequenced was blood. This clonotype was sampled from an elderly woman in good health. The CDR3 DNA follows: TGTGCCAGCAGTTTTCAGACACGTAACACAGATACGCAGTATTTT. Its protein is CASSFQTRNTDTQYF.